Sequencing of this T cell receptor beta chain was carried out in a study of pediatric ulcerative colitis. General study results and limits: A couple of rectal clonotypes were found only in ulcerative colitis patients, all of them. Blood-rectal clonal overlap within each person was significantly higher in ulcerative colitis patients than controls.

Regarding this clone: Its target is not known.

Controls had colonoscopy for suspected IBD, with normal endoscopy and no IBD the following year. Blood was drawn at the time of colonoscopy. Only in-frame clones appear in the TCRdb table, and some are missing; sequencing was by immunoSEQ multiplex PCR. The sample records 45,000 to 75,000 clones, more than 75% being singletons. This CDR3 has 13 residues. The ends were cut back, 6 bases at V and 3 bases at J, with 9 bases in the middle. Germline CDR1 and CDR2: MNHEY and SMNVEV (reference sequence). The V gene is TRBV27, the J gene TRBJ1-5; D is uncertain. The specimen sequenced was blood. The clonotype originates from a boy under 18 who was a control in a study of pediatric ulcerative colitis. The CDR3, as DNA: TGTGCCAGCAGCCTCAGGAACAATCAGCCCCAGCATTTT. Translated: CASSLRNNQPQHF.